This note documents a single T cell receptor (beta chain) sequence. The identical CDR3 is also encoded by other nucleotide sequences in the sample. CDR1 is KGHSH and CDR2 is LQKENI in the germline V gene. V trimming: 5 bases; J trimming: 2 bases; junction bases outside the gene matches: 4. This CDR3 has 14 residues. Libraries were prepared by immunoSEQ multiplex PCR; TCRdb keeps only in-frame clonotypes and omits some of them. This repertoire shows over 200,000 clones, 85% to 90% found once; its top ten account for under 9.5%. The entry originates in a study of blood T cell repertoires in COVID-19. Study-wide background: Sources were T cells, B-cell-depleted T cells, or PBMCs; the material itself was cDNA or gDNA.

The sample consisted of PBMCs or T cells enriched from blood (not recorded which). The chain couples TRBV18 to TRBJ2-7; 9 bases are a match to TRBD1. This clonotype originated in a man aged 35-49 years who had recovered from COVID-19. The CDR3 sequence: CASSTGTGTYEQYF. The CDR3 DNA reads TGTGCCAGCTCAACCGGGACAGGGACCTACGAGCAGTACTTC.